This TCR beta chain was recorded in a study of T cell responses to AZD1222 COVID-19 vaccine. The overall study: Researchers grouped second doses given at about 4 or about 12 weeks into one pool.

General study points: Repertoires were sampled only after the peak T cell response. Following two doses of AZD1222, Spike-specific TCR breadth and depth rose. Most donors were white British and more were female, and clonal diversity was possibly underestimated.

The ends were cut back, 5 bases at V and 0 bases at J, with 8 bases in the middle. This CDR3 spans 15 amino acids. From germline, CDR1 is LNHDA and CDR2 SQIVND (reference sequence). Clones were read by immunoSEQ multiplex PCR, and TCRdb kept only the in-frame ones, dropping some. The top ten hold about 8% of the sample, which has approximately 71,000 clones, roughly 90% seen once. Worth noting for this clone: Its target is not known.

This TCR came from an adult in good health. The starting material was peripheral blood, obtained on day 0 of AZD1222 vaccination. The V gene is TRBV19, the J gene TRBJ1-6; no firm D call. The CDR3 spells CASSPDRSYNSPLHF. Written as DNA, the CDR3 is TGTGCCAGTAGTCCGGACCGCTCCTATAATTCACCCCTCCACTTT.